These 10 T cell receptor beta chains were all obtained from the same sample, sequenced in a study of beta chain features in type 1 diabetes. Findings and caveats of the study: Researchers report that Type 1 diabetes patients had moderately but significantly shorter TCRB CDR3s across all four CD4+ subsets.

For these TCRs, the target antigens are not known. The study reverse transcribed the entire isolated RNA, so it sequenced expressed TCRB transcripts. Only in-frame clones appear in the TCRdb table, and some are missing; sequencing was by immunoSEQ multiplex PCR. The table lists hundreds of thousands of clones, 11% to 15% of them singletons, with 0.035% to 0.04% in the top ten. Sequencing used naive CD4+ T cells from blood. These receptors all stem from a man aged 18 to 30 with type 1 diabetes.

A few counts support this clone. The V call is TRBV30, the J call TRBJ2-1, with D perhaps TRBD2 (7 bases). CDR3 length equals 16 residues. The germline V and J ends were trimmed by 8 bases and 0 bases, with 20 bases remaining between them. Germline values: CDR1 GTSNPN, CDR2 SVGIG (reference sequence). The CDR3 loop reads CAGGSSGGPSYNEQFF. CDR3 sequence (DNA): TGTGCCGGGGGATCTTCCGGGGGGCCCTCCTACAATGAGCAGTTCTTC.

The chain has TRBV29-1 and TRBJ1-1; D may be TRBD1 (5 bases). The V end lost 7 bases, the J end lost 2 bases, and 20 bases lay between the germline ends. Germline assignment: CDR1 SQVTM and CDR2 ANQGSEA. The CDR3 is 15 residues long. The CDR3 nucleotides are TGCAGCGCTGCCCAATCCTCGGGACCCAACACTGAAGCTTTCTTT. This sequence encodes CSAAQSSGPNTEAFF.

This CDR3 reads CASSPNMSEQYF. Written as DNA, the CDR3 is TGTGCCAGCAGTCCGAACATGTCCGAGCAGTACTTC. This sequence joins TRBV2 and TRBJ2-7; the D is unclear. The CDR3 spans 12 residues. Per germline, CDR1 SNHLY and CDR2 FYNNEI. V dropped 5 bases and J dropped 6 bases, with 11 bases sitting between them.

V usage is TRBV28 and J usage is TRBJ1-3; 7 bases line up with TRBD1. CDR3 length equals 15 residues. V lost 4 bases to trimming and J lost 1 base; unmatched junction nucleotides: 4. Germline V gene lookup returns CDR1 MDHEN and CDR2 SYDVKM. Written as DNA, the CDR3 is TGTGCCAGCAGTTCGCCGACAGGGTCTGGAAACACCATATATTTT. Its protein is CASSSPTGSGNTIYF.

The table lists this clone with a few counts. This CDR3 is CASSHPFWTGTDRLAGAETQYF. DNA for the CDR3: TGCGCCAGCAGCCATCCATTTTGGACAGGAACCGATAGACTAGCGGGAGCAGAGACCCAGTACTTC. The chain joins TRBV4-1 to TRBJ2-5, with TRBD2 matching over 12 bases. With 3 bases clipped from V and 4 bases from J, the junction kept 24 bases outside the gene matches. The CDR3 has 22 residues. Germline V gene lookup returns CDR1 MGHRA and CDR2 YSYEKL.

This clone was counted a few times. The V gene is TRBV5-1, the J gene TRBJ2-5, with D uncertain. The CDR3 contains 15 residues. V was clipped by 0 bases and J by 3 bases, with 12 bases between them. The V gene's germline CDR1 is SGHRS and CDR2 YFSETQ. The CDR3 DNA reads TGCGCCAGCAGCTTGGTAGGGTCCAGAGAAGAGACCCAGTACTTC. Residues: CASSLVGSREETQYF.

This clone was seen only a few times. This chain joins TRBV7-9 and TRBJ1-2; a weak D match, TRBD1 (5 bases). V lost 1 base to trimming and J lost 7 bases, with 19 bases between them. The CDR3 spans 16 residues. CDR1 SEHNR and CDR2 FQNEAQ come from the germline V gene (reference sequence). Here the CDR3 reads CASSLGGERGWSGYTF. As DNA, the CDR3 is TGTGCCAGCAGCTTAGGAGGGGAGAGGGGATGGTCTGGCTACACCTTC. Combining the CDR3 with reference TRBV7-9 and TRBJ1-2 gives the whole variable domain DTGVSQNPRHKITKRGQNVTFRCDPISEHNRLYWYRQTLGQGPEFLTYFQNEAQLEKSRLLSDRFSAERPKGSFSTLEIQRTEQGDSAMYLCASSLGGERGWSGYTFGSGTRLTVV.

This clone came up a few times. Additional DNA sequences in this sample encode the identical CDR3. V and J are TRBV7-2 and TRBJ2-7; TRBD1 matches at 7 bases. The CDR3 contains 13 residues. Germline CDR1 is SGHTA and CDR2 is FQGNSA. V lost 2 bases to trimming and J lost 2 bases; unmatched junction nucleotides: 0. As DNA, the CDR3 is TGTGCCAGCAGCTTAACAGGGGCCTACGAGCAGTACTTC. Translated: CASSLTGAYEQYF. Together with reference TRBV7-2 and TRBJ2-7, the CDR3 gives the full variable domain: GAGVSQSPSNKVTEKGKDVELRCDPISGHTALYWYRQSLGQGLEFLIYFQGNSAPDKSGLPSDRFSAERTGGSVSTLTIQRTQQEDSAVYLCASSLTGAYEQYFGPGTRLTVT.

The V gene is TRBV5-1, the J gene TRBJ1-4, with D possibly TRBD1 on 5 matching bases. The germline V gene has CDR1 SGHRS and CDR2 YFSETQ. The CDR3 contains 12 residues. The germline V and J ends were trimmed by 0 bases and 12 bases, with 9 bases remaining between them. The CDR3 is CASSLDLGELFF. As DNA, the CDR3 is TGCGCCAGCAGCTTGGACCTAGGGGAACTGTTTTTT.

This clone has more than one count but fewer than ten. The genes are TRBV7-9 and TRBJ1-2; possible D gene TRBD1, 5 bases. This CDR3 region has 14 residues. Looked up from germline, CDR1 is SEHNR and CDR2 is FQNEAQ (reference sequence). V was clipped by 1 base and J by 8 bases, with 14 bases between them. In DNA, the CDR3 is TGTGCCAGCAGCTTAGAAGTGGCAGGGAAAGGCTACACCTTC. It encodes CASSLEVAGKGYTF.